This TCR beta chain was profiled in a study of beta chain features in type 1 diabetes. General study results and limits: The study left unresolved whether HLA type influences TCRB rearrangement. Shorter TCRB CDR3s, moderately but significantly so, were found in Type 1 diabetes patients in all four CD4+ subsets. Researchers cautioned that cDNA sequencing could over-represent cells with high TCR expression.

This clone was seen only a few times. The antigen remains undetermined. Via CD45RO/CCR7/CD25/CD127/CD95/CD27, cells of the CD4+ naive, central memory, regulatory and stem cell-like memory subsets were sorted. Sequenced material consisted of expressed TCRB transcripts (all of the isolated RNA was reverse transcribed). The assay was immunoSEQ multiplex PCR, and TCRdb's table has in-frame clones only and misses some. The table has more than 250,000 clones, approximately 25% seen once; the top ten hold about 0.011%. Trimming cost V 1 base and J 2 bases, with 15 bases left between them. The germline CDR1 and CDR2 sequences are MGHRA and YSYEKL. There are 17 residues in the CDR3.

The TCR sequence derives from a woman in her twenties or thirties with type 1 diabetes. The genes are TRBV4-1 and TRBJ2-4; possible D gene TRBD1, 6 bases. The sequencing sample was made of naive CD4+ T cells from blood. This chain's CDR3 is CASSQGWGPGSKNIQYF. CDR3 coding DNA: TGCGCCAGCAGCCAAGGGTGGGGGCCTGGGTCCAAAAACATTCAGTACTTC.